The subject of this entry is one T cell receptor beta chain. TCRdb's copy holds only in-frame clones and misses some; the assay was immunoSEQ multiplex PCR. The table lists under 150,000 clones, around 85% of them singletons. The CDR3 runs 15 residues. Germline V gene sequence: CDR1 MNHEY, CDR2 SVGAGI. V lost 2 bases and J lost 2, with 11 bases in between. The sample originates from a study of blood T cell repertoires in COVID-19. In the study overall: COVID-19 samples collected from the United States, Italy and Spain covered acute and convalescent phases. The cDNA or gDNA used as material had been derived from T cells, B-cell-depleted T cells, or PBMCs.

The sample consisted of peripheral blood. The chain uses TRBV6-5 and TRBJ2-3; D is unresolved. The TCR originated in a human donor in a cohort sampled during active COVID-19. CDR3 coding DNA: TGTGCCAGCAGTTACCGCGGAGTGGACACAGATACGCAGTATTTT. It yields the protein CASSYRGVDTDTQYF.